This T cell receptor (beta chain) originates from a study of shared clonotypes between healthy human individuals. Findings and limits, study-wide: Around 4.7% was the fraction of naive CD4 clonotypes found shared across a few donors. Some clonotypes were shared by all four sorted-subset donors, while others were not shared. The non-shared ones had lower generation probabilities than the shared ones.

Some clones are missing from TCRdb's copy, which holds only in-frame ones; the method was immunoSEQ multiplex PCR. The data hold 2 million or so clones, with 95% observed a single time. V was pared by 0 bases and J by 7 bases, with 12 bases between. CDR3 length: 15 residues. Germline CDR1 and CDR2: SNHLY and FYNNEI. CD4+ cells underwent separation, giving CD45RA+ naive and CD45RA-negative memory subsets. With respect to this clone: As yet, its antigen is unknown.

The sample comprised naive CD4+ T cells sorted from blood. Indicated subset: CD45RA+ positively selected. V gene TRBV2 combines with J gene TRBJ1-4, with D perhaps matching TRBD1 (6 bases). The TCR originated in a young man in good health. As DNA, the CDR3 is TGTGCCAGCAGTGAAGCGGGGGCGGGAGGTGAAAAACTGTTTTTT. Translation gives CASSEAGAGGEKLFF.